This TCR beta chain was observed in a study of OX40 agonist ivuxolimab in advanced cancers. Trimming took 5 bases from V and 0 from J, leaving 14 bases between them. Germline V CDR1 and CDR2: MNHNS, SASEGT. The CDR3 is made up of 15 amino acids. General observations from the study: Doses of 0.1 to 3.0 mg/kg were accompanied by clonal expansion of CD4+ and CD8+ blood T cells by week 6. Not determined was the antigen specificity of the expanded peripheral T cells.

A note on this clone: Its cognate antigen is unknown.

Profiling relied on immunoSEQ multiplex PCR, and the TCRdb table lists in-frame clones only, not all of them. The profile shows about 79,000 clones, 84% of them singletons. The sample in question was CD4+ or CD8+ T cells sorted from blood, obtained in a trial of the OX40 agonist ivuxolimab. The source of this sequence is an adult with an advanced solid tumor such as melanoma, head and neck, liver or kidney cancer. This chain joins TRBV6-1 and TRBJ2-7, with a possible D match to TRBD1 (6 bases). DNA of the CDR3: TGTGCCAGCAGTACGCGGACAGCCGCCTCCTACGAGCAGTACTTC. Protein sequence: CASSTRTAASYEQYF.